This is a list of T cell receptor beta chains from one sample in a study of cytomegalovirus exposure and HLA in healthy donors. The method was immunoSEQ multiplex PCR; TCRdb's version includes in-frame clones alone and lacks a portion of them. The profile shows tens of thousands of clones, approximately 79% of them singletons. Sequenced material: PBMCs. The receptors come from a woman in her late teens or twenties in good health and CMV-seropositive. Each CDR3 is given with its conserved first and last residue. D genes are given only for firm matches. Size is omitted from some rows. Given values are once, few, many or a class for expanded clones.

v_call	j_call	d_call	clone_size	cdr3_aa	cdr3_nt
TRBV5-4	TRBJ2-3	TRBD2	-	CASSLGLAGPEMRSQYF	TGTGCCAGCAGCTTGGGACTAGCGGGGCCCGAAATGCGGTCGCAGTATTTT
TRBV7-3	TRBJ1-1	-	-	CASSQVGGTEAFF	TGTGCCAGCAGCCAAGTGGGGGGTACTGAAGCTTTCTTT
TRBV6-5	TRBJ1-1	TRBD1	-	CGTQGDNTEAFF	TGTGGGACCCAGGGGGACAACACTGAAGCTTTCTTT
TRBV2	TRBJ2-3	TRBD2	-	CASRKGSGVADTQYF	TGTGCCTCGCGGAAAGGTAGCGGGGTCGCAGATACGCAGTATTTT
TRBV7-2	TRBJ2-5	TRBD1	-	CASSGRTGEGTQYF	TGTGCCAGCAGCGGGCGGACAGGGGAAGGGACCCAGTACTTC
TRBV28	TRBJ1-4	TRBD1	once	CASRRTGGNEKLFF	TGTGCCAGCAGGAGGACAGGGGGTAATGAAAAACTGTTTTTT
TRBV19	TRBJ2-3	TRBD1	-	CASSIGTGDTDTQYF	TGTGCCAGTAGTATTGGGACAGGTGACACAGATACGCAGTATTTT
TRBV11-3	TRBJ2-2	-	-	CASSYAFGGENTGELFF	TGTGCCAGCAGCTATGCGTTTGGAGGGGAGAACACCGGGGAGCTGTTTTTT
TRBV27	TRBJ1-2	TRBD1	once	CASSPNRGPYGYTF	TGTGCCAGCAGCCCGAACAGGGGGCCCTATGGCTACACCTTC
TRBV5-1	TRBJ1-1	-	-	CASSLGIVGNTEAFF	TGCGCCAGCAGCTTGGGAATCGTGGGCAACACTGAAGCTTTCTTT
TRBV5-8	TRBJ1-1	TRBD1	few	CASSLWHRGQMNTEAFF	TGTGCCAGCAGCTTGTGGCACAGGGGACAAATGAACACTGAAGCTTTCTTT
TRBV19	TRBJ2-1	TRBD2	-	CASSLPGLGHNEQFF	TGTGCCAGTAGTTTGCCGGGACTAGGCCACAATGAGCAGTTCTTC
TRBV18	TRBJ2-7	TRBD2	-	CASSDLSHGGGEQYF	TGTGCCAGCTCGGATCTATCGCACGGCGGGGGCGAGCAGTACTTC
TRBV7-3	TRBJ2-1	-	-	CASSLDGFLAYNEQFF	TGTGCCAGCAGCTTAGACGGGTTCCTGGCCTACAATGAGCAGTTCTTC
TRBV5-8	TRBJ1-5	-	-	CASSLALSVNSNQPQHF	TGTGCCAGCAGCTTGGCGTTGTCTGTAAATAGCAATCAGCCCCAGCATTTT
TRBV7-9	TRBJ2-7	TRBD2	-	CASSLAIRTSGQGYEQYF	TGTGCCAGCAGCTTAGCGATTCGGACTAGCGGGCAGGGCTACGAGCAGTACTTC
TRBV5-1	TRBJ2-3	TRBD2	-	CASSPVTSGRHDTQYF	TGCGCCAGCAGCCCGGTGACTAGCGGGAGGCACGATACGCAGTATTTT
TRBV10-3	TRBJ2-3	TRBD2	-	CAIRGLAGGRDTQYF	TGTGCCATCAGAGGACTAGCGGGGGGTCGGGATACGCAGTATTTT
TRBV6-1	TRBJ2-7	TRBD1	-	CASSEAGQVGNEQYF	TGTGCCAGCAGTGAAGCCGGACAGGTAGGGAACGAGCAGTACTTC
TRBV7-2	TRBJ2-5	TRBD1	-	CASSLPGTEEETQYF	TGTGCCAGCAGCCTCCCCGGGACAGAAGAAGAGACCCAGTACTTC
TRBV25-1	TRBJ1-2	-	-	CASSEVAGYTF	TGTGCCAGCAGTGAGGTGGCTGGCTACACCTTC
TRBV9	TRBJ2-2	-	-	CASSVGRGGTGELFF	TGTGCCAGCAGCGTAGGTAGGGGTGGTACCGGGGAGCTGTTTTTT
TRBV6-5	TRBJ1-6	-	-	CASGILQGSHSPLHF	TGTGCCAGCGGGATCCTGCAGGGGTCACATTCACCCCTCCACTTT
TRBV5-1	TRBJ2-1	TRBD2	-	CASSLVAGVKYNEQFF	TGCGCCAGCAGCTTAGTAGCGGGGGTGAAGTACAATGAGCAGTTCTTC
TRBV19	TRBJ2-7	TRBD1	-	CASSIDRGRGEQYF	TGTGCCAGTAGTATAGACAGGGGGAGAGGAGAGCAGTACTTC
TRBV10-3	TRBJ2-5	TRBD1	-	CASWRGTGQETQYF	TGTGCCTCGTGGCGAGGGACAGGACAAGAGACCCAGTACTTC
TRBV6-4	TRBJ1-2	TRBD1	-	CASSPGQAAYGYTF	TGTGCCAGCAGTCCGGGACAGGCTGCCTATGGCTACACCTTC
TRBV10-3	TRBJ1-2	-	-	CAISEESNYGYTF	TGTGCCATCAGTGAGGAGAGTAACTATGGCTACACCTTC
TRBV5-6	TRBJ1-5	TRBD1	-	CASSSRQGWNQPQHF	TGTGCCAGCAGTTCTCGACAGGGTTGGAATCAGCCCCAGCATTTT
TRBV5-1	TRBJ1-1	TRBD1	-	CASSFGQAAGTEAFF	TGCGCCAGCAGCTTCGGACAGGCCGCGGGCACTGAAGCTTTCTTT
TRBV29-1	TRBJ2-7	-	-	CSPPFRGYSYEQYF	TGCAGCCCCCCTTTTAGGGGGTATTCCTACGAGCAGTACTTC
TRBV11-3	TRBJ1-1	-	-	CASSLRENTEAFF	TGTGCCAGCAGCTTACGGGAGAACACTGAAGCTTTCTTT